These 20 T cell receptor beta chains share one sample of origin, sequenced in a study of blood T cell repertoires in COVID-19. Clones were sequenced by immunoSEQ multiplex PCR, and TCRdb holds only the in-frame ones, with some missing. The sample has fewer than 70,000 clones; 78% are singletons. The specimen was peripheral blood. These TCRs come from a human donor in a cohort sampled during active COVID-19.

This sequence joins TRBV4-1 and TRBJ2-6; D is uncertain. The CDR3 has 17 amino acids. Germline loops: CDR1 MGHRA, CDR2 YSYEKL. Between the trimmed V and J ends, which lost 0 bases and 2 bases, there was a span of 11 bases. The chain's CDR3 is CASSQEPTGPGANVLTF. The CDR3 DNA sequence: TGCGCCAGCAGCCAAGAGCCCACTGGGCCTGGGGCCAACGTCCTGACTTTC.

This clone has more than one count but fewer than ten. The CDR3 here is CASREGLAGVRYEQYF. As DNA, the CDR3 is TGTGCCAGCAGGGAGGGGCTAGCGGGAGTACGGTACGAGCAGTACTTC. The J gene is TRBJ2-7, the V gene TRBV28; 10 bases agree with TRBD2. Germline-derived CDR1 and CDR2 are MDHEN and SYDVKM. This CDR3 has 16 residues. V trimming: 6 bases; J trimming: 4 bases; junction bases outside the gene matches: 12.

There are a few counts of this clone. In DNA form, the CDR3 reads TGTGCCAGCAGCCTGGAAGGGACTAGCGGGCCTGGGAGCTACAATGAGCAGTTCTTC. This gives the protein CASSLEGTSGPGSYNEQFF. V is TRBV5-5 and J is TRBJ2-1, with 12 nucleotides matching TRBD2. Germline V lookup: CDR1 SGHKS, CDR2 YYEKEE (reference sequence). V lost 4 bases to trimming and J lost 3 bases; unmatched junction nucleotides: 14. There are 19 residues in the CDR3.

The rearrangement uses TRBV30 and TRBJ1-5; 9 positions agree with TRBD1. This CDR3 comprises 15 residues. With V trimmed by 2 bases and J by 6 bases, 8 bases remained unmatched. Germline CDR1 is GTSNPN and CDR2 is SVGIG (reference sequence). The CDR3 region is CAWSSGTGRTQPQHF. The CDR3 bases are TGTGCCTGGAGTTCCGGGACAGGGAGGACTCAGCCCCAGCATTTT.

The chain recombines TRBV12-3 or TRBV12-4 with TRBJ1-1; D is undetermined. The CDR3 totals 13 residues. V was pared by 3 bases and J by 3 bases, with 8 bases between. CDR3 in amino acids: CASSFGEDTEAFF. The CDR3 DNA follows: TGTGCCAGCAGTTTCGGGGAGGACACTGAAGCTTTCTTT.

The V call is TRBV6-2 or TRBV6-3, the J call TRBJ1-2, with a weak D call TRBD1 (6 bases). The CDR3 length is 13 residues. The germline V gene has CDR1 MNHEY and CDR2 SVGEGT. Trimming took off 2 bases at V and 5 bases at J, with 9 bases between the two ends. The CDR3 loop reads CASSYTQGYGYTF. CDR3 nucleotides: TGTGCCAGCAGTTACACACAGGGTTATGGCTACACCTTC.

This clone showed up just once. The chain has TRBV27 and TRBJ2-7; D ambiguous. The ends were cut back, 0 bases at V and 0 bases at J, with 9 bases in the middle. The CDR3 runs 15 residues. Germline V gives CDR1 MNHEY, CDR2 SMNVEV (reference sequence). CDR3 coding DNA: TGTGCCAGCAGTTTATCGACTGGGTCCTCCTACGAGCAGTACTTC. Translated: CASSLSTGSSYEQYF.

The gene calls are TRBV30 and TRBJ1-1, with D perhaps TRBD1 (6 bases). The CDR3 is made up of 12 amino acids. V gave up 2 bases and J gave up 5 bases, with 9 bases separating them. Germline lookup yields CDR1 GTSNPN and CDR2 SVGIG (reference sequence). The CDR3 coding sequence is TGTGCCTGGAGTCAGGGGAATACTGAAGCTTTCTTT. Protein sequence: CAWSQGNTEAFF.

The chain carries TRBV7-2 and TRBJ1-2, with a weak D call TRBD1 (5 bases). Trimming removed 0 bases from V and 3 bases from J, with 5 bases in between. Germline CDR1 is SGHTA and CDR2 is FQGNSA. This CDR3 is 13 amino acids long. The CDR3 DNA follows: TGTGCCAGCAGCTTAGCCAGGGACTATGGCTACACCTTC. This encodes CASSLARDYGYTF.

The V gene is TRBV28, the J gene TRBJ1-2, with a tentative D call TRBD1 (6 bases). Trimming stripped 4 bases from V and 0 bases from J, with 24 bases between. CDR3 length equals 19 residues. The germline gives CDR1 MDHEN, CDR2 SYDVKM. The CDR3 region has the DNA TGTGCCAGCAGTTCCGGGGGGGGCACCTGGAATAGAGCTAACTATGGCTACACCTTC. Residues: CASSSGGGTWNRANYGYTF.

The chain employs TRBV6-5 and TRBJ2-1; 8 bases are a match to TRBD1. Losses at the gene ends were 5 bases for V and 5 bases for J; bases not matched to a gene: 8. The germline CDR1 and CDR2 sequences are MNHEY and SVGAGI. The CDR3 runs 15 residues. The DNA of the CDR3 is TGTGCCAGCAGTCCCCGGGACAGGTTTCACAATGAGCAGTTCTTC. Amino acids: CASSPRDRFHNEQFF.

The chain recombines TRBV10-3 with TRBJ2-7; D may be TRBD2 (5 bases). V was pared by 0 bases and J by 1 base, with 7 bases between. From germline, CDR1 is ENHRY and CDR2 SYGVKD. The CDR3 loop spans 14 amino acids. The CDR3 bases are TGTGCCATCAGTGAGTCACGGACTTCCTACGAGCAGTACTTC. Translation: CAISESRTSYEQYF.

This clone turned up a few times. This chain connects TRBV27 to TRBJ1-5; 7 positions agree with TRBD1. J was trimmed by 0 bases and V by 2 bases; bases with no gene match: 16. Looked up from germline, CDR1 is MNHEY and CDR2 is SMNVEV (reference sequence). This CDR3 contains 20 residues. CDR3 sequence: CASSLPKGQPPSYSNQPQHF. The CDR3 bases are TGTGCCAGCAGTTTACCGAAGGGACAGCCTCCATCCTATAGCAATCAGCCCCAGCATTTT.

Ten or more counts support this clone. The V and J genes are TRBV27 and TRBJ2-7, with D possibly matching TRBD1 (6 bases). Germline V gives CDR1 MNHEY, CDR2 SMNVEV (reference sequence). The V end lost 7 bases, the J end lost 3 bases, and 28 bases lay between the germline ends. The CDR3 contains 18 residues. CDR3 bases: TGTGCCAGCACCGGCGGCCGGGACATCCCTAAGGGGGTCTACGAGCAGTACTTC. Translated, it gives CASTGGRDIPKGVYEQYF.

In this sample, this clone turned up a few times. The CDR3 is CASRPNRGTNYEQYF. CDR3 DNA sequence: TGTGCCAGCAGACCTAACAGGGGGACCAACTACGAGCAGTACTTC. The J gene is TRBJ2-7, the V gene TRBV28; 8 bases align to TRBD1. The V gene's germline CDR1 is MDHEN and CDR2 SYDVKM. The V segment lost 6 bases and the J segment 3 bases; nucleotides outside the gene matches: 10. CDR3 length equals 15 residues.

This clone was recorded once. In nucleotides, the CDR3 is TGTGCCAGCAGCTCGACAGGGGATGGCTACACCTTC. This codes for CASSSTGDGYTF. The V call is TRBV7-9, the J call TRBJ1-2; 8 bases fit TRBD1. This CDR3 region has 12 residues. The ends lost 4 bases at V and 6 bases at J; junction bases unmatched: 1. Germline CDR1 reads SEHNR; CDR2 reads FQNEAQ (reference sequence).

The J gene is TRBJ1-1, the V gene TRBV6-5; no clear D gene. V lost 0 bases and J 2 bases, leaving 7 bases between the germline ends. The CDR3 consists of 14 residues. Germline V CDR1 and CDR2: MNHEY, SVGAGI. CDR3 sequence (DNA): TGTGCCAGCAGTTACTCGAACACAAACACTGAAGCTTTCTTT. Residues: CASSYSNTNTEAFF.

The V and J genes are TRBV6-5 and TRBJ1-5; no definite D call. Trimming took off 4 bases at V and 0 bases at J, with 10 bases between the two ends. Germline V lookup: CDR1 MNHEY, CDR2 SVGAGI. CDR3 length equals 15 residues. The CDR3 here is CASSSSRYSNQPQHF. CDR3 in DNA: TGTGCCAGCAGTTCCTCGAGATATAGCAATCAGCCCCAGCATTTT.

This clone was seen a few times. V usage is TRBV2 and J usage is TRBJ1-1; TRBD1 is a possible D gene (6 bases). CDR1 is SNHLY and CDR2 is FYNNEI in the germline V gene. This CDR3 region has 15 residues. The ends were cut back, 2 bases at V and 1 base at J, with 11 bases in the middle. CDR3 sequence (DNA): TGTGCCAGCAGTGAATCAAGGACAGCGAACACTGAAGCTTTCTTT. As protein: CASSESRTANTEAFF.

V is TRBV28 and J is TRBJ2-7, with TRBD2 matching over 7 bases. V trimming: 5 bases; J trimming: 0 bases; junction bases outside the gene matches: 10. The germline V gene has CDR1 MDHEN and CDR2 SYDVKM. The CDR3 loop spans 16 amino acids. The CDR3 here is CASSPSWGGFSYEQYF. Written as DNA, the CDR3 is TGTGCCAGCAGTCCCTCATGGGGAGGGTTCTCCTACGAGCAGTACTTC.